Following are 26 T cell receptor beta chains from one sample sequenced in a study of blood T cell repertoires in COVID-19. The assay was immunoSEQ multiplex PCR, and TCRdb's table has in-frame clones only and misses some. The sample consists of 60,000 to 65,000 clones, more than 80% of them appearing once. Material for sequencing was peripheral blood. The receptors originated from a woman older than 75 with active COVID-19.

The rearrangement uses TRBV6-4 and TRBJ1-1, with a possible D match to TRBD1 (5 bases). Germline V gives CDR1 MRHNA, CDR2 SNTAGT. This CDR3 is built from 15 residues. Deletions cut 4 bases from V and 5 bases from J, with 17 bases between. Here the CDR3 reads CASSGFPIGDTEAFF. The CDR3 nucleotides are TGTGCCAGCAGTGGGTTCCCTATAGGGGATACTGAAGCTTTCTTT.

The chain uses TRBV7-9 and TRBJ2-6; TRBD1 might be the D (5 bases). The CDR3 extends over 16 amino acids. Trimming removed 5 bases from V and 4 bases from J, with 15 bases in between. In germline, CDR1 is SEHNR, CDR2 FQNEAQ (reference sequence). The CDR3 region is CASSRSGAPGANVLTF. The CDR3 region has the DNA TGTGCCAGCAGCCGAAGTGGGGCTCCCGGGGCCAACGTCCTGACTTTC.

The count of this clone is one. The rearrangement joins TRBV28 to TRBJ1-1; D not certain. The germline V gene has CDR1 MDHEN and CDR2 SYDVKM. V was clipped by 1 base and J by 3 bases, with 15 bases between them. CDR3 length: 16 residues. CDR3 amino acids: CASSLSPRMAHTEAFF. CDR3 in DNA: TGTGCCAGCAGTTTATCTCCCAGGATGGCACACACTGAAGCTTTCTTT. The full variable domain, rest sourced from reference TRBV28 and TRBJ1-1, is DVKVTQSSRYLVKRTGEKVFLECVQDMDHENMFWYRQDPGLGLRLIYFSYDVKMKEKGDIPEGYSVSREKKERFSLILESASTNQTSMYLCASSLSPRMAHTEAFFGQGTRLTVV.

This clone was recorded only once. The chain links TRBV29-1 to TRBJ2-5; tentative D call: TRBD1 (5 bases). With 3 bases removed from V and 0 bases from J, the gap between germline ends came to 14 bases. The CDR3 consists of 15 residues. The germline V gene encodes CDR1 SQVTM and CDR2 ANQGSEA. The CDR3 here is CSVDDDSKYQETQYF. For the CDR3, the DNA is TGCAGCGTTGATGACGACAGCAAGTACCAAGAGACCCAGTACTTC. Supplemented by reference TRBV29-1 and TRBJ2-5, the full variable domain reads SAVISQKPSRDICQRGTSLTIQCQVDSQVTMMFWYRQQPGQSLTLIATANQGSEATYESGFVIDKFPISRPNLTFSTLTVSNMSPEDSSIYLCSVDDDSKYQETQYFGPGTRLLVL.

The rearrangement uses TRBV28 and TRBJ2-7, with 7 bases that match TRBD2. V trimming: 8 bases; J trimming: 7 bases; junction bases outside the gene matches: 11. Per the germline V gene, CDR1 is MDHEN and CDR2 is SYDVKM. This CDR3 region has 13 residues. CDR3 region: CASSIGGRGEQYF. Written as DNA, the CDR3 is TGTGCCAGCTCCATCGGAGGGAGGGGAGAGCAGTACTTC.

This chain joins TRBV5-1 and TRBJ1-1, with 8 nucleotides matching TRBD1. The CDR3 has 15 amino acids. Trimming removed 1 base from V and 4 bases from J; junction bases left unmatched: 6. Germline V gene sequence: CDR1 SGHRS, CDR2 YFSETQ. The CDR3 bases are TGCGCCAGCAGCTTGCCACAGGGGGGTGGCACTGAAGCTTTCTTT. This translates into CASSLPQGGGTEAFF.

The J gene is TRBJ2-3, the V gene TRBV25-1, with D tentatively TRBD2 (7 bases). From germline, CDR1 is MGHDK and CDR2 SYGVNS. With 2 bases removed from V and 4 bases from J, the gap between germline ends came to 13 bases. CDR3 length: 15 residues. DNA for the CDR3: TGTGCCAGCAGTGAAGGAGGGGGGAGGGCAGATACGCAGTATTTT. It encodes CASSEGGGRADTQYF.

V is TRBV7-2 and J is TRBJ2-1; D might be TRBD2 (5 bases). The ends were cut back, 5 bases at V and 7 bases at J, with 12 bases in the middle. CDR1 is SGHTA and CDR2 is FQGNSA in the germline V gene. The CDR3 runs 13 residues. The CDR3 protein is CASSIMTGNEQFF. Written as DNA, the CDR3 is TGTGCCAGCAGCATAATGACGGGGAATGAGCAGTTCTTC.

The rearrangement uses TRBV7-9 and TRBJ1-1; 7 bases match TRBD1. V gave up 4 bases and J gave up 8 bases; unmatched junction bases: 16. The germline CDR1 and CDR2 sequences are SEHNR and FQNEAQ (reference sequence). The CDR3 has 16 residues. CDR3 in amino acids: CASSSARLTGTDEAFF. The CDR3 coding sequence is TGTGCCAGCAGCTCAGCCCGATTGACAGGGACGGACGAAGCTTTCTTT.

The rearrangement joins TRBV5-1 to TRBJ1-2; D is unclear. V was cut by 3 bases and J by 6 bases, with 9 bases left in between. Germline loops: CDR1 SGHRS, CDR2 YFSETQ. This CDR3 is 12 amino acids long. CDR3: CASSSFRDGYTF. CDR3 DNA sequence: TGCGCCAGCAGCTCTTTTAGAGATGGCTACACCTTC. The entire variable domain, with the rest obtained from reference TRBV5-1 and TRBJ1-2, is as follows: KAGVTQTPRYLIKTRGQQVTLSCSPISGHRSVSWYQQTPGQGLQFLFEYFSETQRNKGNFPGRFSGRQFSNSRSEMNVSTLELGDSALYLCASSSFRDGYTFGSGTRLTVV.

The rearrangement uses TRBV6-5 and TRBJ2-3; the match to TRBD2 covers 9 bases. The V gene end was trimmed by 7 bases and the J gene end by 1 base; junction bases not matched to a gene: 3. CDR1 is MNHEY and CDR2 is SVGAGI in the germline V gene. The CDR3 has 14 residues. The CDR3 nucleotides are TGTGCCAGCACAGGCGGGGGGGGCACAGATACGCAGTATTTT. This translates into CASTGGGGTDTQYF.

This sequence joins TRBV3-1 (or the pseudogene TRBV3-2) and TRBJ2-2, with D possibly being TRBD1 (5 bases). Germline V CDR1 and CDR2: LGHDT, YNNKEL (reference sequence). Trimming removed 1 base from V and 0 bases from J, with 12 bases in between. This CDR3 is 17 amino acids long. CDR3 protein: CASSQARAGSNTGELFF. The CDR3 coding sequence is TGTGCCAGCAGCCAAGCCCGGGCAGGGTCGAACACCGGGGAGCTGTTTTTT.

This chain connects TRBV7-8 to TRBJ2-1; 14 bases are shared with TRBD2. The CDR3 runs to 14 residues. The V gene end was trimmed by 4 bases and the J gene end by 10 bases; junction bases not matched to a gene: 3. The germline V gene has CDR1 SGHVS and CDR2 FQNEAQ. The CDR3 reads CASSYGTSGGEQFF. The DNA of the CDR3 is TGTGCCAGCAGCTATGGGACTAGCGGGGGCGAGCAGTTCTTC.

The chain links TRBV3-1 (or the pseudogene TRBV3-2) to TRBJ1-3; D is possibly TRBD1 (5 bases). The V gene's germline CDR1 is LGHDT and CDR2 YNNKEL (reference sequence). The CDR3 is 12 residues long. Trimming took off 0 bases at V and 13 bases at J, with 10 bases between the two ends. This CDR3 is CASSQESGKIYF. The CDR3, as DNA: TGTGCCAGCAGCCAAGAATCAGGGAAAATATATTTT.

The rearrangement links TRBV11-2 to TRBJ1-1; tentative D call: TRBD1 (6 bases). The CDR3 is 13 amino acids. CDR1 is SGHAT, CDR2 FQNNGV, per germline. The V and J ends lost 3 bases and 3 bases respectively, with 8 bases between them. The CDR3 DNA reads TGTGCCAGCAGCTTTTCAGGGGACACTGAAGCTTTCTTT. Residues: CASSFSGDTEAFF.

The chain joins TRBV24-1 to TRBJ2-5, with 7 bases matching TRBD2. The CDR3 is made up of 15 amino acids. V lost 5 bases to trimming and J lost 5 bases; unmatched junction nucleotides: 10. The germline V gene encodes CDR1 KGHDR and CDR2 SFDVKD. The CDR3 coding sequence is TGTGCCACCAGTGTAGGAGGGAGGGGCTGGGAGACCCAGTACTTC. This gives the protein CATSVGGRGWETQYF.

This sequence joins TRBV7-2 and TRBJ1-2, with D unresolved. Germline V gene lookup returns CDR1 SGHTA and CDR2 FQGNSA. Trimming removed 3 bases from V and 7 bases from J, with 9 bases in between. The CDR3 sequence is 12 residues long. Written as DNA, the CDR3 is TGTGCCAGCAGCTTTTCCCCTCTTGGCTACACCTTC. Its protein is CASSFSPLGYTF. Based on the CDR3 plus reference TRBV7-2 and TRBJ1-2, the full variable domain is GAGVSQSPSNKVTEKGKDVELRCDPISGHTALYWYRQSLGQGLEFLIYFQGNSAPDKSGLPSDRFSAERTGGSVSTLTIQRTQQEDSAVYLCASSFSPLGYTFGSGTRLTVV.

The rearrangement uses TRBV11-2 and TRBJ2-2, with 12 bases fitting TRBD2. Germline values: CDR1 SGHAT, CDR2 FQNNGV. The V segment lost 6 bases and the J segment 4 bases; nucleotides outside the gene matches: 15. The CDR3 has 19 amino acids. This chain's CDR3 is CASSYSSLAGGPGTGELFF. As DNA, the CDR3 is TGTGCCAGCAGTTACTCTTCGCTAGCGGGGGGGCCCGGCACCGGGGAGCTGTTTTTT.

The CDR3 loop is CASSEAGVGGYTF. DNA for the CDR3: TGTGCCAGCAGTGAGGCAGGGGTCGGAGGCTACACCTTC. This chain uses TRBV6-1 with TRBJ1-2; weak D call: TRBD1 (6 bases). Trimming shortened V by 3 bases and J by 8 bases, and 13 bases separated the two germline ends. The CDR3 has 13 residues. Germline V lookup: CDR1 MNHNS, CDR2 SASEGT.

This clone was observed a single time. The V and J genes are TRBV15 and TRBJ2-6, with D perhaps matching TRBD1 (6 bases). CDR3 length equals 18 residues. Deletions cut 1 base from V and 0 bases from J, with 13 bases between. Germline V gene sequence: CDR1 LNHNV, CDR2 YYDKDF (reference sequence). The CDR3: CATSRARGRSSGANVLTF. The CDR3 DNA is TGTGCCACCAGCAGAGCCAGGGGTCGGAGCTCTGGGGCCAACGTCCTGACTTTC.

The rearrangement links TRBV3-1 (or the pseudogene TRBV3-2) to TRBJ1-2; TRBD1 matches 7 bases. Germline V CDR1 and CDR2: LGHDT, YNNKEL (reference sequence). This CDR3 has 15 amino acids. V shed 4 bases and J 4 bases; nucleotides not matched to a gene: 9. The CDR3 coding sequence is TGTGCCAGCAGCCGAGGACAGGAAGGGGGCTATGGCTACACCTTC. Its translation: CASSRGQEGGYGYTF.

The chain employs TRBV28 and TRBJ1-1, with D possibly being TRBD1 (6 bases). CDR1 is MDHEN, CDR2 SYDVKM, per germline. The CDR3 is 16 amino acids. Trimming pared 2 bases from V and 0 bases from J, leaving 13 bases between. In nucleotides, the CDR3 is TGTGCCAGCAGTTTAGGGGGGGGCGAGTTGAACACTGAAGCTTTCTTT. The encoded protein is CASSLGGGELNTEAFF.

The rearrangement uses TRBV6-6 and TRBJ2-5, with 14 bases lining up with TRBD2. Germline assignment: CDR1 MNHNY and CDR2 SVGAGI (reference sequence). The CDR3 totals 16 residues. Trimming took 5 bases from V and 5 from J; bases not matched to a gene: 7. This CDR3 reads CASSATGTSGSETQYF. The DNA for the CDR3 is TGTGCCAGCAGTGCGACTGGGACTAGCGGGAGTGAGACCCAGTACTTC.

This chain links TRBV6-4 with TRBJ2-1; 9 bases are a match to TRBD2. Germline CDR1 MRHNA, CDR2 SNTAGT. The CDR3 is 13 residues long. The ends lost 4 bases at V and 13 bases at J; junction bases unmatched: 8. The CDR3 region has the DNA TGTGCCAGCAGTGCCGAGGGGACTAGCCTACAGTTCTTC. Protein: CASSAEGTSLQFF.

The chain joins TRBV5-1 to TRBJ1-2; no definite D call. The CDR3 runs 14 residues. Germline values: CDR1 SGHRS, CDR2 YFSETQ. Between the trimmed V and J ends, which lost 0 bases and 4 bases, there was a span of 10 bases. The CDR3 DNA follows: TGCGCCAGCAGCTTGGTACCCGGTACCTATGGCTACACCTTC. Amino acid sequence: CASSLVPGTYGYTF. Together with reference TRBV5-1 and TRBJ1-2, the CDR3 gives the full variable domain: KAGVTQTPRYLIKTRGQQVTLSCSPISGHRSVSWYQQTPGQGLQFLFEYFSETQRNKGNFPGRFSGRQFSNSRSEMNVSTLELGDSALYLCASSLVPGTYGYTFGSGTRLTVV.

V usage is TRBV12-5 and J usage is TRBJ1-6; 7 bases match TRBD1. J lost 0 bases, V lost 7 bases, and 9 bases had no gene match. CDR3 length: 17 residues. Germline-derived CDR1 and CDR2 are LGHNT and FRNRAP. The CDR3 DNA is TGTGCTAGTGTCTGGGGACAGCGGAGCTCCTATAATTCACCCCTCCACTTT. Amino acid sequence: CASVWGQRSSYNSPLHF.